The sequence of this T cell receptor beta chain was determined in a study of cytomegalovirus exposure and HLA in healthy donors. Primers: 60 Vbeta forward and 13 Jbeta reverse. Repertoires were generated with immunoSEQ multiplex PCR, while TCRdb's copy carries only in-frame clones and drops some. The repertoire holds about 160,000 clones, with 68% as singletons. Deletions cut 0 bases from V and 1 base from J, with 7 bases between. Germline V lookup: CDR1 SGHRS, CDR2 YFSETQ. The CDR3 sequence is 14 residues long. The chain combines TRBV5-1 with TRBJ1-1; D ambiguous. The source of this sequence is a middle-aged woman in good health and CMV-seropositive. The material sequenced was PBMCs. In DNA, the CDR3 is TGCGCCAGCAGCTTGGGAGGGTCGAACACTGAAGCTTTCTTT. It is translated as CASSLGGSNTEAFF.